Only a few counts were recorded for the clone carrying this TCR beta chain. This record comes from a study of T cell responses to AZD1222 COVID-19 vaccine. The CDR3 consists of 15 residues. V shed 1 base and J 8 bases; nucleotides not matched to a gene: 6. The V gene's germline CDR1 is SGHNT and CDR2 YENEEA. Profiled with immunoSEQ multiplex PCR; TCRdb holds only in-frame clones, not every one. The top ten hold 4.5% of the sample, which has about 94,000 clones, 75% to 90% seen once. The sequence was collected from an adult who received the AZD1222 COVID-19 vaccine. The chain has TRBV11-3 and TRBJ1-2; 11 positions match TRBD1. Sequenced material: peripheral blood, taken 28 days after the second AZD1222 dose. CDR3 loop: CASSLVRTGGAGYTF. DNA of the CDR3: TGTGCCAGCAGCTTAGTTAGGACAGGGGGCGCCGGCTACACCTTC.